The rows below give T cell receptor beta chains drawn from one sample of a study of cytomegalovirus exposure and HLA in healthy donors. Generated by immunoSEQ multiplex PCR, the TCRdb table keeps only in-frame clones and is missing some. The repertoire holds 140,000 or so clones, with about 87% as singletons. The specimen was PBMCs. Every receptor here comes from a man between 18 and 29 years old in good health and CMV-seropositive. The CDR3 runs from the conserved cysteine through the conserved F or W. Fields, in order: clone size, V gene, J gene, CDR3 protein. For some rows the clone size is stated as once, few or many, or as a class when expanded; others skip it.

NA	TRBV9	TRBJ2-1	CASNSDDRNNEQFF
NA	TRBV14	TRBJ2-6	CASSHLTGPGANVLTF
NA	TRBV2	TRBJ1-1	CASSDLAGDTEAFF
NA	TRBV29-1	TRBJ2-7	CSVVAGNSYEQYF
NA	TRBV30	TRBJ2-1	CAWTLGGRDSEEQFF
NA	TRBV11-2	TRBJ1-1	CASSARTGWSTEAFF
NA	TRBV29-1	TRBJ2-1	CSVGLVAGGPDEQFF
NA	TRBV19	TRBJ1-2	CASSKEGGVGGYTF
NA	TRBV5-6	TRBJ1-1	CASSLRGRVNTEAFF
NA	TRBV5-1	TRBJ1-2	CASSLTTTGNYGYTF
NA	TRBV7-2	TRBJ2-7	CASSLRQGLSYEQYF
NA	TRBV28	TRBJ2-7	CASSPYSPYEQYF
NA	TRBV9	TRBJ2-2	CASSGRDRGHGELFF
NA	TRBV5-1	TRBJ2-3	CASSLGRDTQYF
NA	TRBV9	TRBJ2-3	CASSPRVAGTSPQYF
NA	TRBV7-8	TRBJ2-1	CASSYPQAGEGYNEQFF
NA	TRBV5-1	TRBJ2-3	CASSPMESSTDTQYF
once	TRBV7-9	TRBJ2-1	CASSQLPTPPYSYNEQFF
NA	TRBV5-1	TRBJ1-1	CASSPGQGMNTEAFF
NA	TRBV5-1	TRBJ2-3	CASSQLLDTQYF
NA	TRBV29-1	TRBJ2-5	CSVEGAESGGETQYF
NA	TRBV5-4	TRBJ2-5	CASSRAGLAGRRRETQYF
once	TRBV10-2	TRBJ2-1	CASSEPRLAGVNEQFF
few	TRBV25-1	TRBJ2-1	CASSDRLADRNEQFF
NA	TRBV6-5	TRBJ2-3	CASTRGLSTDTQYF
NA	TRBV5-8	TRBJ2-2	CASSSLGVRGRAGELFF
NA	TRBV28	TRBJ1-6	CASFPDRGDSPLHF
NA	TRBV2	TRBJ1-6	CASTQPTGQSPLHF
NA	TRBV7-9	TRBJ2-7	CASSWTTETYEQYF
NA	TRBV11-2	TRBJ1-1	CASSHPFDGHLNTEAFF
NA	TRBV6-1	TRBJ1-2	CASSVGGDYGYTF
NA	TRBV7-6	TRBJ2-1	CASSQGLAPNNEQFF
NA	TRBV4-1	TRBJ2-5	CASSQGALETQYF
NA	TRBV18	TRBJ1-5	CASSPPGGQAAQPQHF
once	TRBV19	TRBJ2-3	CASSLPNRDVQYF
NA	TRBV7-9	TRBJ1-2	CASSLGYQNYGYTF
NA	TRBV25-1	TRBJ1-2	CASSSGQGGGYTF
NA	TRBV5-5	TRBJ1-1	CASSFGDSWNTEAFF
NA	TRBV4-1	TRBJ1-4	CASSQVFRATNEKLFF
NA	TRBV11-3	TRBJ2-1	CASSREGFYNEQFF
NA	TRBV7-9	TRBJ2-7	CASSLMPDSYEQYF
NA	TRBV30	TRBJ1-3	CAWRYQAPGNTIYF
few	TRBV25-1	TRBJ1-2	CASSAGSTFGYGYTF
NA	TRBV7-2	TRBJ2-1	CASSLVRGRRHEQFF
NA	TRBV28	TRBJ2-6	CASSLGGTGGFNGANVLTF
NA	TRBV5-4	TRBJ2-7	CASSLGSQFYEQYF
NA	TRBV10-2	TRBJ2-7	CASSVQGKFYEQYF
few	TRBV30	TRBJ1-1	CAWVGQPNTEAFF
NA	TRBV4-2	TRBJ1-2	CASSQDGADGYTF
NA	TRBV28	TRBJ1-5	CASSRGGQPQHF
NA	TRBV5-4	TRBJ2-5	CASSLRQGARETQYF
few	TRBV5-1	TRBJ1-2	CASSLEGDYGYTF
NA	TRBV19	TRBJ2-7	CASSTGLAVYEQYF
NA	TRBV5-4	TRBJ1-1	CASNLFGEGTEAFF
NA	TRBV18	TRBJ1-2	CASSPRDFEGYTF
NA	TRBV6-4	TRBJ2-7	CASSESEREEGEQYF
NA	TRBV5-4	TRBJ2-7	CASSVGLHSYEQYF
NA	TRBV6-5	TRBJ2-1	CASSYSPSNEQFF
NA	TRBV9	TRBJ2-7	CASSEGDRPSYEQYF
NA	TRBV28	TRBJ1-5	CASSSPYRGLGNQPQHF